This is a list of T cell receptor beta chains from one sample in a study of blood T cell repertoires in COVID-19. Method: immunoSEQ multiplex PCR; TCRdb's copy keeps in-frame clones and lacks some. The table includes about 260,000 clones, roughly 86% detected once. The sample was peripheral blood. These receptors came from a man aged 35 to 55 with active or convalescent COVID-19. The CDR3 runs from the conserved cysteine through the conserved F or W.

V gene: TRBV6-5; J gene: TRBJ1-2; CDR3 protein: CASQLRQGARWGYTF
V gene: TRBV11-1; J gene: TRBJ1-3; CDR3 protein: CASSPTLFSGNTIYF
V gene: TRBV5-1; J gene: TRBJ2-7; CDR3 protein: CASSHGTSGSYEQYF
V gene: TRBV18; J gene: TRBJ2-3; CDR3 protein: CASSLNVGTDTDTQYF
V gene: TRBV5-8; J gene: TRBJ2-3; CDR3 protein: CASGGAADTQYF
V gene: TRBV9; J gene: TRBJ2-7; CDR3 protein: CASTPRGDSSYEQYF
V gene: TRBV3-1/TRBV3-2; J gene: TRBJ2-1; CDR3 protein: CASRRRGSRWPHNEQFF
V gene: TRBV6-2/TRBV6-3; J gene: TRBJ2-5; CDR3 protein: CASSLQPRSQGTQYF
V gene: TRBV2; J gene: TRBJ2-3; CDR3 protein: CASSIEPSTDTQYF
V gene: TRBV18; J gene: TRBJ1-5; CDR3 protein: CASSQGSNQPQHF
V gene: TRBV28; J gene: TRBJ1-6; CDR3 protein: CASRTIDTVGSPLHF
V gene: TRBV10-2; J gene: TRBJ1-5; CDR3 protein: CASSEWVRGGGNQPQHF
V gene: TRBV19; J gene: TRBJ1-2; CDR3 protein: CASSMAPTNYGYTF
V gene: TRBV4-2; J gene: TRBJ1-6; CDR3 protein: CASSRAGTENSPLHF
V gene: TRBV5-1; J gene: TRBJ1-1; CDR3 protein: CASSALQGDTEAFF
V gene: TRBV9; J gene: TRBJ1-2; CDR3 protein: CASSGPTGDGYGYTF
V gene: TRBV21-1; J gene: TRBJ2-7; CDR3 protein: CASTPRGGSSYEQYF
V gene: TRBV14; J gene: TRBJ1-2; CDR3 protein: CASSQDGYGYTF
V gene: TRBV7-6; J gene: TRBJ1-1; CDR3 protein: CASSLARTARGVTTEAFF
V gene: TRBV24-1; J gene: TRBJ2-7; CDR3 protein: CATSDGGSYEQYF
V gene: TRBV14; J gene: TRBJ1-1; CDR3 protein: CASSLTLGGTEAFF
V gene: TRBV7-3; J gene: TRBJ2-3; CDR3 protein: CASSSRDFTDTQYF
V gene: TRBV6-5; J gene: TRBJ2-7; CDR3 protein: CASTSPPTYEQYF
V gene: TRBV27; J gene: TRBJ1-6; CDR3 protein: CASSLTGAGRSPLHF
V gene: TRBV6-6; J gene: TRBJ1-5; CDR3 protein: CASSYSRDSNQPQHF
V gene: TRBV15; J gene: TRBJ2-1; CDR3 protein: CATSRDLAGGGGNEQFF
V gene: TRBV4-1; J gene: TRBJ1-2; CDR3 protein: CASSQERRNYGYTF
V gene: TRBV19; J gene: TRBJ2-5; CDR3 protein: CASSQGQGFSETQYF